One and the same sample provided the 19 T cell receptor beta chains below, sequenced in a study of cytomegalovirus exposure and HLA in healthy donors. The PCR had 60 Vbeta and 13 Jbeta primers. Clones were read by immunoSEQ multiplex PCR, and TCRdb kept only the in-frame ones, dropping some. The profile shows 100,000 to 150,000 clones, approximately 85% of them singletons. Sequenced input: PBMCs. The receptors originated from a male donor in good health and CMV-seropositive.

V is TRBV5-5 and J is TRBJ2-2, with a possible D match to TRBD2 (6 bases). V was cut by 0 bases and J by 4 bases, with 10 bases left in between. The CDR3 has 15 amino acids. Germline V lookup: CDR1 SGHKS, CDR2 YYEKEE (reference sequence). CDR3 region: CASSLDGSGTGELFF. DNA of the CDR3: TGTGCCAGCAGCTTGGACGGGAGCGGCACCGGGGAGCTGTTTTTT.

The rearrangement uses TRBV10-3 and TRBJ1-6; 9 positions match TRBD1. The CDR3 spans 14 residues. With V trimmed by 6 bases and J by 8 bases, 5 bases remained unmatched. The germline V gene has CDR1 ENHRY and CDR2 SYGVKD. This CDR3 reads CAISGTGQHSPLHF. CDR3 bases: TGTGCCATCAGCGGGACAGGGCAGCATTCACCCCTCCACTTT.

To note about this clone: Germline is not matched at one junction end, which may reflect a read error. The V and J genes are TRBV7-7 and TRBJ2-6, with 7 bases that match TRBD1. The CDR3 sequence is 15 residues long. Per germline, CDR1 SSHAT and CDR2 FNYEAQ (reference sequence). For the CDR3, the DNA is TGTGCTAGCAGCCCTGGACAGGTGGGGTTGTTCGTCCTGACTTTC. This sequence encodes CASSPGQVGLFVLTF.

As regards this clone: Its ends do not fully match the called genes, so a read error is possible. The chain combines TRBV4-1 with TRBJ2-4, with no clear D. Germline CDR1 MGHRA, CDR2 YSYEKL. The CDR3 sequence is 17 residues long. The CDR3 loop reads CASSSPPIKAAKNSQYF. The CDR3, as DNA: TGCGCCAGCAGCTCTCCACCCATAAAAGCAGCCAAAAACAGTCAGTACTTC.

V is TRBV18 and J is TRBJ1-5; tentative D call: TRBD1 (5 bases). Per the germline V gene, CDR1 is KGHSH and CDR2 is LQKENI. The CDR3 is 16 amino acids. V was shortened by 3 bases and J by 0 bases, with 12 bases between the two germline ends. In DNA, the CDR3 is TGTGCCAGCTCACCCCGGACAACCGATAGCAATCAGCCCCAGCATTTT. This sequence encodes CASSPRTTDSNQPQHF.

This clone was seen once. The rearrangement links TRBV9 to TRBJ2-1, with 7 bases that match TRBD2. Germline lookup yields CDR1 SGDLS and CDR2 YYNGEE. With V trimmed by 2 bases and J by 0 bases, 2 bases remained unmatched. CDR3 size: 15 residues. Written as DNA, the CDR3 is TGTGCCAGCAGCGTCTCTAGCGGCTCCTACAATGAGCAGTTCTTC. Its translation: CASSVSSGSYNEQFF. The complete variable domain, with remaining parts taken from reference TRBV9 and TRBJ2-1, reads DSGVTQTPKHLITATGQRVTLRCSPRSGDLSVYWYQQSLDQGLQFLIQYYNGEERAKGNILERFSAQQFPDLHSELNLSSLELGDSALYFCASSVSSGSYNEQFFGPGTRLTVL.

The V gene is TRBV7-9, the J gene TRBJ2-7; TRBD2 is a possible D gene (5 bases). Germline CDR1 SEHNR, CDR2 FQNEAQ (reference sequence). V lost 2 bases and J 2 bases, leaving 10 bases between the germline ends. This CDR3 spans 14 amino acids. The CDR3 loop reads CASSLNGRAYEQYF. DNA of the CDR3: TGTGCCAGCAGCTTAAATGGGCGGGCCTACGAGCAGTACTTC.

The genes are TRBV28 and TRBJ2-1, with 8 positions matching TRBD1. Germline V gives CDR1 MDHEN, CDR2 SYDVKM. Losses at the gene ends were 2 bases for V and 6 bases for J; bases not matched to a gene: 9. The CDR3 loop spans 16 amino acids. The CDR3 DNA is TGTGCCAGCAGTTTAACTCGCAGGGGGCTCGGCAATGAGCAGTTCTTC. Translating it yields CASSLTRRGLGNEQFF.

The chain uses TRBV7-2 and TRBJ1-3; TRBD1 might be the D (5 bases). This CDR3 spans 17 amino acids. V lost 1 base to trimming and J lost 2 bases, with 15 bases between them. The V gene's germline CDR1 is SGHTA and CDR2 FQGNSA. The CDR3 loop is CASSLVGFGQPGNTIYF. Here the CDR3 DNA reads TGTGCCAGCAGCTTAGTAGGTTTCGGACAACCTGGAAACACCATATATTTT.

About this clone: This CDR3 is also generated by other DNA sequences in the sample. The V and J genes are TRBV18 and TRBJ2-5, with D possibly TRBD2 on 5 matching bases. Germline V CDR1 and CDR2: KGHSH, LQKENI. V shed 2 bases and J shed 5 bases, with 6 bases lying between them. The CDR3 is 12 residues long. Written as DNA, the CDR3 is TGTGCCAGCTCACCAGGCGGGGAGACCCAGTACTTC. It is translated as CASSPGGETQYF.

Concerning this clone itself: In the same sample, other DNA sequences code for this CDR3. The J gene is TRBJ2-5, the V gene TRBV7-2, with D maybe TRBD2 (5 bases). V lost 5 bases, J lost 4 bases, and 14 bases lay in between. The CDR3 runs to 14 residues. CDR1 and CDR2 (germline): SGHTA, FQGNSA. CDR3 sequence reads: CASSLLGGGETQYF. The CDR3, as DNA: TGTGCCAGCAGCCTGTTGGGCGGAGGAGAGACCCAGTACTTC.

CDR3 in amino acids: CASSQDPDSYNSPLHF. CDR3 sequence (DNA): TGCGCCAGCAGCCAAGACCCCGACAGCTATAATTCACCCCTCCACTTT. The chain has TRBV4-3 and TRBJ1-6; D is possibly TRBD1 (5 bases). The CDR3 sequence is 16 residues long. CDR1 is LGHNA, CDR2 YSLEER, per germline. The V end lost 0 bases, the J end lost 3 bases, and 9 bases lay between the germline ends.

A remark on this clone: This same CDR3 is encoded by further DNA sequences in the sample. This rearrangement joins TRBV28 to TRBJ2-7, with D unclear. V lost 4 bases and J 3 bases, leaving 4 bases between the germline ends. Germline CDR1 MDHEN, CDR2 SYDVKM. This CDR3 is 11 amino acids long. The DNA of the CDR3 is TGTGCCAGCAGTTCTTACTACGAGCAGTACTTC. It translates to CASSSYYEQYF.

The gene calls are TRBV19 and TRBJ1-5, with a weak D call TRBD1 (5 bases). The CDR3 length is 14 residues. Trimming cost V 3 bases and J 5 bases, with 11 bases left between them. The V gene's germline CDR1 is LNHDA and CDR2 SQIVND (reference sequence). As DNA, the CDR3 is TGTGCCAGTAGTATGGTGGCAGGGTATCAGCCCCAGCATTTT. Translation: CASSMVAGYQPQHF.

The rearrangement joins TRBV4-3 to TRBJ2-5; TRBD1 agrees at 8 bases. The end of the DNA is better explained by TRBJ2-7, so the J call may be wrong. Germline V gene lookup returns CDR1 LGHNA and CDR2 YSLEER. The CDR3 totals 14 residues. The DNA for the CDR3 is TGCGCCAGCAGCGTTCAGACAGGGGTCTACGAGCAGTACTTC. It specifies CASSVQTGVYEQYF.

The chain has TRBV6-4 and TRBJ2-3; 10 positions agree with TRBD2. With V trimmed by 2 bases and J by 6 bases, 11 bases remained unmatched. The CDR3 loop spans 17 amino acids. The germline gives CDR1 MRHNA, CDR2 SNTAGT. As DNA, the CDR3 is TGTGCCAGCAGTGACACTCCTAGCGGGAGTGGAGAGGATACGCAGTATTTT. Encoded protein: CASSDTPSGSGEDTQYF.

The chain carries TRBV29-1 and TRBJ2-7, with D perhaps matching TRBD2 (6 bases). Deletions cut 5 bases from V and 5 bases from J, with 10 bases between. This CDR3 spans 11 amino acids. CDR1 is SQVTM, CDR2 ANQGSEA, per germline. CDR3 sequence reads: CSVLGGNEQYF. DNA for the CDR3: TGCAGCGTTTTGGGGGGAAACGAGCAGTACTTC.

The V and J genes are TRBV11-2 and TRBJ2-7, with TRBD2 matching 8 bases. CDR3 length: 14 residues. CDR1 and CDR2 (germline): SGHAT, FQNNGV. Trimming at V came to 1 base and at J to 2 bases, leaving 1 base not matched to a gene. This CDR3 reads CASSLAGGPYEQYF. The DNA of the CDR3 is TGTGCCAGCAGCTTAGCGGGAGGGCCCTACGAGCAGTACTTC. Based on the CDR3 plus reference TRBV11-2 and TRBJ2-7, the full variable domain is EAGVAQSPRYKIIEKRQSVAFWCNPISGHATLYWYQQILGQGPKLLIQFQNNGVVDDSQLPKDRFSAERLKGVDSTLKIQPAKLEDSAVYLCASSLAGGPYEQYFGPGTRLTVT.

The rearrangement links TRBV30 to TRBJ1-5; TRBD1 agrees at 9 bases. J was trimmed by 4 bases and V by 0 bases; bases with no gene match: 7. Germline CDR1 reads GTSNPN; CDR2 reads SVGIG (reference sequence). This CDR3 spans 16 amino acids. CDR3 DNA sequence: TGTGCCTGGAGTGTATCGGGACAGGGAAAAAATCAGCCCCAGCATTTT. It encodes CAWSVSGQGKNQPQHF.